This TCR beta chain was observed in a study of T cell changes during pregnancy in multiple sclerosis. The data were produced by immunoSEQ multiplex PCR, yet TCRdb's version contains in-frame clones alone and is incomplete. The data hold some 90,000 clones, with more than 85% observed a single time. J lost 6 bases, V lost 6 bases, and 7 bases had no gene match. Germline CDR1 reads MGHDK; CDR2 reads SYGVNS. The CDR3 totals 14 residues. This clone occurred once. This sequence originates from a female donor with multiple sclerosis, enrolled in a pregnancy study. The chain has TRBV25-1 and TRBJ1-1, with 10 bases aligning to TRBD1. The specimen comprised peripheral blood, sampled in the first trimester of pregnancy. In DNA, the CDR3 is TGTGCCAGCAGGGGGACAGGGGATTACGCTGAAGCTTTCTTT. Amino acid sequence: CASRGTGDYAEAFF. Variable domain in full (rest from reference TRBV25-1 and TRBJ1-1): EADIYQTPRYLVIGTGKKITLECSQTMGHDKMYWYQQDPGMELHLIHYSYGVNSTEKGDLSSESTVSRIRTEHFPLTLESARPSHTSQYLCASRGTGDYAEAFFGQGTRLTVV.